The clone carrying this T cell receptor beta chain appeared a single time. As processed by the authors: Counts of nucleated cells, estimated from reference gene primer amplification, were obtained. The assay was immunoSEQ multiplex PCR, and TCRdb's table has in-frame clones only and misses some. V and J calls and clone size are given by that table; D and trimming were obtained from the DNA. Seen here are 150,000 to 200,000 clones, 80% to 90% observed once, and the top ten hold approximately 2.1%. The V and J ends lost 5 bases and 4 bases respectively, with 9 bases between them. This CDR3 has 12 residues. CDR1 is MNHEY, CDR2 SVGEGT, per germline. The source of the sample is a study of blood T cell repertoires in COVID-19. Study at large: Specimens from acute and convalescent COVID-19 originated in the United States, Italy and Spain. PBMCs, B-cell-depleted T cells, or T cells were the source of the cDNA or gDNA that made up the material.

This TCR was recovered from a man aged 18 to 30 who had recovered from COVID-19. J is TRBJ2-7 and V is TRBV6-2 or TRBV6-3, with a weak D call TRBD1 (6 bases). Sequences were obtained from peripheral blood. The CDR3 nucleotides are TGTGCCAGCAGTCGGACAGATTACGAGCAGTACTTC. Translation gives CASSRTDYEQYF.